The 29 T cell receptor beta chains below were found in one sample sequenced in a study of control samples from healthy donors and cancer patients. The protocol was immunoSEQ multiplex PCR, while the TCRdb copy is restricted to in-frame clones and leaves out a portion. The sample contains 100,000 to 130,000 clones, almost 85% of which appear only once. Sequenced sample: blood. All receptors come from a man between 18 and 35 years old in good health.

The chain couples TRBV9 to TRBJ1-1; 7 bases line up with TRBD1. The CDR3 has 14 residues. CDR1 SGDLS and CDR2 YYNGEE come from the germline V gene. After removal of 0 bases from V and 6 bases from J, the junction contained 5 bases not matched to a gene. The CDR3 loop is CASSVGVTGPEAFF. As DNA, the CDR3 is TGTGCCAGCAGCGTAGGGGTGACAGGGCCTGAAGCTTTCTTT.

The J gene is TRBJ1-1, the V gene TRBV5-1; a weak D match, TRBD1 (6 bases). Looked up from germline, CDR1 is SGHRS and CDR2 is YFSETQ. Trimming shortened V by 2 bases and J by 5 bases, and 19 bases separated the two germline ends. CDR3 length: 16 residues. CDR3 sequence (DNA): TGCGCCAGCAGCTTCGTGGCAGGGGCGATGGGGACTGAAGCTTTCTTT. Amino acids: CASSFVAGAMGTEAFF.

This clone has only a few counts. The V call is TRBV27, the J call TRBJ2-1; tentatively, D is TRBD1 or TRBD2 (5 bases each). The CDR3 is made up of 15 amino acids. Germline lookup yields CDR1 MNHEY and CDR2 SMNVEV (reference sequence). V was pared by 5 bases and J by 5 bases, with 16 bases between. The CDR3 nucleotides read TGTGCCAGCAGTGACCAGGGTTGGGGAGACAATGAGCAGTTCTTC. Protein sequence: CASSDQGWGDNEQFF.

The chain employs TRBV5-3 and TRBJ1-3; D is ambiguous. TRBV5-3 is classed as an ORF, of uncertain function. V dropped 0 bases and J dropped 4 bases, with 14 bases sitting between them. The CDR3 length is 16 residues. This CDR3 is CARSLVPDYRGNTIYF. CDR3 in DNA: TGTGCCAGAAGCTTGGTCCCGGACTATCGGGGAAACACCATATATTTT.

The V call is TRBV18, the J call TRBJ1-1; 8 bases line up with TRBD1. Germline V CDR1 and CDR2: KGHSH, LQKENI. This CDR3 is 18 amino acids long. V gave up 3 bases and J gave up 4 bases; unmatched junction bases: 16. CDR3 residues: CASSPPRSTGVWGTEAFF. CDR3 in DNA: TGTGCCAGCTCACCCCCGAGATCGACAGGGGTCTGGGGCACTGAAGCTTTCTTT.

The chain has TRBV6-2 or TRBV6-3 and TRBJ2-2; D might be TRBD1 (6 bases). The ends were cut back, 2 bases at V and 1 base at J, with 11 bases in the middle. The CDR3 length is 16 residues. Germline-derived CDR1 and CDR2 are MNHEY and SVGEGT. CDR3 sequence reads: CASSYGQGLNTGELFF. The DNA of the CDR3 is TGTGCCAGCAGTTACGGGCAGGGGCTGAACACCGGGGAGCTGTTTTTT.

The rearrangement joins TRBV6-4 to TRBJ1-1, with D unclear. Trimming took off 11 bases at V and 4 bases at J, with 2 bases between the two ends. The CDR3 contains 8 residues. Germline values: CDR1 MRHNA, CDR2 SNTAGT. As DNA, the CDR3 is TGTGCCGTCACTGAAGCTTTCTTT. Translating gives CAVTEAFF.

V and J are TRBV9 and TRBJ2-5, with TRBD2 identical over 8 bases. After removal of 0 bases from V and 1 base from J, the junction contained 8 bases not matched to a gene. The CDR3 has 17 residues. CDR1 and CDR2 from the germline V gene are SGDLS and YYNGEE. CDR3: CASSVDVAGGLQETQYF. CDR3 sequence (DNA): TGTGCCAGCAGCGTAGATGTGGCGGGGGGTCTCCAAGAGACCCAGTACTTC.

The chain is built from TRBV4-2 and TRBJ1-3; D is unclear. Germline CDR1 is LGHNA and CDR2 is YNFKEQ. The CDR3 contains 16 residues. V was clipped by 1 base and J by 1 base, with 11 bases between them. The DNA of the CDR3 is TGTGCCAGCAGCCAAGTATCAATCATATCTGGAAACACCATATATTTT. It translates to CASSQVSIISGNTIYF.

V is TRBV5-5 and J is TRBJ2-7; 11 bases match TRBD1. V lost 4 bases and J lost 4; bases outside the gene matches: 4. The CDR3 is 14 residues long. CDR1 and CDR2 from the germline V gene are SGHKS and YYEKEE (reference sequence). The CDR3 DNA is TGTGCCAGCAGCGGCGGACAGGGGGCTTACGAGCAGTACTTC. Protein product: CASSGGQGAYEQYF.

V is TRBV6-5 and J is TRBJ1-5; TRBD1 is a possible D gene (5 bases). V gave up 0 bases and J gave up 8 bases, with 11 bases separating them. The CDR3 consists of 14 residues. CDR1 is MNHEY and CDR2 is SVGAGI in the germline V gene. CDR3 sequence reads: CASSYSWGSEPQHF. The CDR3 DNA reads TGTGCCAGCAGTTACTCATGGGGGTCGGAGCCCCAGCATTTT.

V gene TRBV6-6 combines with J gene TRBJ2-1, with D perhaps TRBD2 (6 bases). Trimming cost V 8 bases and J 6 bases, with 11 bases left between them. Germline V gene lookup returns CDR1 MNHNY and CDR2 SVGAGI (reference sequence). The CDR3 loop spans 12 amino acids. This chain's CDR3 is CASFLEGNEQFF. The CDR3 DNA reads TGTGCCAGCTTCCTGGAGGGCAATGAGCAGTTCTTC.

This rearrangement joins TRBV9 to TRBJ2-3, with D perhaps matching TRBD2 (5 bases). Trimming took 4 bases from V and 0 from J, leaving 12 bases between them. Germline V gives CDR1 SGDLS, CDR2 YYNGEE. The CDR3 has 15 amino acids. The CDR3 nucleotides read TGTGCCAGCAGCCTACTAGGAACTAGCACAGATACGCAGTATTTT. Residues: CASSLLGTSTDTQYF.

V gene TRBV19 combines with J gene TRBJ2-1; TRBD2 agrees at 8 bases. With V trimmed by 5 bases and J by 6 bases, 15 bases remained unmatched. The germline gives CDR1 LNHDA, CDR2 SQIVND (reference sequence). This CDR3 is 17 amino acids long. The CDR3 sequence is CASSPGGGPARINEQFF. The CDR3 DNA reads as TGTGCCAGTAGTCCGGGCGGGGGGCCCGCTCGAATCAATGAGCAGTTCTTC.

This chain uses TRBV24-1 with TRBJ1-2; D unclear. Germline CDR1 reads KGHDR; CDR2 reads SFDVKD. V was clipped by 5 bases and J by 1 base, with 10 bases between them. The CDR3 length is 14 residues. The CDR3 region has the DNA TGTGCCACCAGTGGGGGAGCCCTTAACTATGGCTACACCTTC. Translating gives CATSGGALNYGYTF.

The gene calls are TRBV2 and TRBJ1-5; no reliable D call. The germline V gene encodes CDR1 SNHLY and CDR2 FYNNEI. The CDR3 is 15 amino acids. Trimming removed 6 bases at V and 2 bases at J, with 14 bases between. CDR3 sequence: CASRGWQDGNQPQHF. The DNA of the CDR3 is TGTGCCAGCAGGGGTTGGCAGGATGGCAATCAGCCCCAGCATTTT.

V and J are TRBV5-1 and TRBJ2-3; D may match TRBD1 or TRBD2 (6 bases each). Germline values: CDR1 SGHRS, CDR2 YFSETQ. The CDR3 sequence is 15 residues long. Trimming stripped 2 bases from V and 3 bases from J, with 13 bases between. CDR3 nucleotide sequence: TGCGCCAGCAGCTTTGAGGGGGGTTTGACAGATACGCAGTATTTT. This translates into CASSFEGGLTDTQYF.

This clone was counted once. The V call is TRBV28, the J call TRBJ1-5; D is undetermined. There are 13 residues in the CDR3. Germline CDR1 is MDHEN and CDR2 is SYDVKM. Trimming stripped 6 bases from V and 4 bases from J, with 10 bases between. The CDR3 here is CASSSTVNQPQHF. Written as DNA, the CDR3 is TGTGCCAGCAGCAGTACCGTTAATCAGCCCCAGCATTTT.

This clone was counted between two and nine times. The V and J genes are TRBV11-2 and TRBJ2-1, with 10 bases that match TRBD1. Looked up from germline, CDR1 is SGHAT and CDR2 is FQNNGV. The CDR3 has 16 residues. V was clipped by 5 bases and J by 4 bases; unmatched bases: 8. The CDR3 bases are TGTGCCAGCAGCGTATCCGGGACAGGGGTGTACAATGAGCAGTTCTTC. Translating it yields CASSVSGTGVYNEQFF.

V usage is TRBV5-5 and J usage is TRBJ2-7; 8 bases are shared with TRBD2. The CDR3 loop spans 19 amino acids. CDR1 is SGHKS and CDR2 is YYEKEE in the germline V gene (reference sequence). J lost 1 base, V lost 3 bases, and 18 bases had no gene match. The CDR3 sequence: CASSSAPSARLARSYEQYF. In DNA, the CDR3 is TGTGCCAGCAGCTCGGCCCCCTCCGCTCGACTAGCGCGGTCCTACGAGCAGTACTTC.

The rearrangement joins TRBV5-4 to TRBJ2-2, with 7 bases that match TRBD1. The germline CDR1 and CDR2 sequences are SGHNT and YYREEE (reference sequence). The V and J ends lost 4 bases and 3 bases, in that order; junction bases with no gene match: 9. There are 16 residues in the CDR3. The CDR3 is CASSEGASPYTGELFF. CDR3 coding DNA: TGTGCCAGCAGCGAGGGGGCTAGCCCTTACACCGGGGAGCTGTTTTTT.

The rearrangement joins TRBV5-5 to TRBJ1-2; D is perhaps TRBD1 (6 bases). The V end was cut by 4 bases, the J end by 4 bases, with 20 bases between. Looked up from germline, CDR1 is SGHKS and CDR2 is YYEKEE (reference sequence). The CDR3 length is 16 residues. The CDR3: CASSLTPQGRGYGYTF. The CDR3 DNA follows: TGTGCCAGCAGCCTGACCCCACAGGGAAGAGGCTATGGCTACACCTTC.

This clone has only a few counts. The genes are TRBV3-1 (or the pseudogene TRBV3-2) and TRBJ2-3, with 12 bases that match TRBD2. Germline trimming cut 0 bases from V and 4 bases from J; bases unmatched to any gene: 11. The V gene's germline CDR1 is LGHDT and CDR2 YNNKEL (reference sequence). The CDR3 has 19 residues. This CDR3 reads CASSQDWELAGGRADTQYF. The CDR3, as DNA: TGTGCCAGCAGCCAAGATTGGGAACTAGCGGGGGGCAGGGCAGATACGCAGTATTTT.

The chain employs TRBV9 and TRBJ2-3; D unclear. Germline V gives CDR1 SGDLS, CDR2 YYNGEE. V was trimmed by 4 bases and J by 0 bases, leaving 15 bases between them. CDR3 size: 16 residues. This CDR3 reads CASSPRPGVSTDTQYF. CDR3 DNA: TGTGCCAGCAGCCCACGGCCTGGGGTAAGCACAGATACGCAGTATTTT.

The chain uses TRBV29-1 and TRBJ1-5, with TRBD1 as a possible D gene (5 bases). Germline-derived CDR1 and CDR2 are SQVTM and ANQGSEA. V dropped 6 bases and J dropped 1 base, with 10 bases sitting between them. The CDR3 sequence is 13 residues long. CDR3 residues: CSVRVWSNQPQHF. In nucleotides, the CDR3 is TGCAGCGTCAGGGTGTGGAGCAATCAGCCCCAGCATTTT.

This chain connects TRBV6-5 to TRBJ2-7; 10 bases match TRBD1. This CDR3 has 14 residues. The V segment lost 4 bases and the J segment 6 bases; nucleotides outside the gene matches: 6. CDR1 and CDR2 (germline): MNHEY, SVGAGI. The CDR3 here is CASSLGQGRVEQYF. DNA of the CDR3: TGTGCCAGCAGTTTGGGACAGGGGAGGGTCGAGCAGTACTTC.

The J gene is TRBJ2-3, the V gene TRBV6-6; D uncertain. The CDR3 sequence is 12 residues long. Germline loops: CDR1 MNHNY, CDR2 SVGAGI (reference sequence). Trimming pared 6 bases from V and 6 bases from J, leaving 10 bases between. Here the CDR3 DNA reads TGTGCCAGCAGCCTACAGTCGGATACGCAGTATTTT. It yields the protein CASSLQSDTQYF.

This chain joins TRBV3-1 (or the pseudogene TRBV3-2) and TRBJ2-4; 8 bases agree with TRBD2. The CDR3 totals 13 residues. The V segment lost 3 bases and the J segment 8 bases; nucleotides outside the gene matches: 3. Germline V gene data show CDR1 as LGHDT and CDR2 as YNNKEL (reference sequence). CDR3 residues: CASSQGTRDIQYF. Here the CDR3 DNA reads TGTGCCAGCAGCCAGGGGACTAGAGACATTCAGTACTTC.

The chain combines TRBV5-1 with TRBJ1-1; tentatively, D is TRBD1 (6 bases). Looked up from germline, CDR1 is SGHRS and CDR2 is YFSETQ. The CDR3 extends over 17 amino acids. Trimming took off 4 bases at V and 1 base at J, with 20 bases between the two ends. In nucleotides, the CDR3 is TGCGCCAGCAGCCCAGGGGCGGGGGGCCGGAAGAACACTGAAGCTTTCTTT. Amino acids: CASSPGAGGRKNTEAFF.